This T cell receptor beta chain was sequenced in a study of shared clonotypes between healthy human individuals (dated by TCRdb to 2020 to 2021). Turning to the overall study: Two women and three men aged 18 to 49 years were included in the cohort. Per donor, three plates each were used for CD4 naive and CD4 memory, two for CD8 naive, and one for CD8 memory. Blood TCR repertoires of roughly five healthy adults were deeply sequenced to estimate repertoire size and the extent of clonotype sharing between individuals. Libraries were prepared and TCR repertoires were sequenced by different laboratories using diverse techniques, in order to increase sequencing depth and limit assay-specific biases. Between about 0.8 and 9 billion PBMCs per donor were obtained by leukapheresis.

On this clone: This receptor's antigen is unknown. Base quality data are lacking; no much larger clone is found one base away.

TCR CDR3 regions were amplified from genomic DNA by multiplex PCR using the deep immunoSEQ assay. Genomic DNA extracted from each cell subset was distributed evenly over all wells of several immunoSEQ 96-well plates, and each plate served as one replicate. For sorted subsets, roughly 200 ng of genomic DNA, equivalent to some 30,000 T cell genomes, went into each replicate PCR. The purified libraries were quantified using a Qubit 3.0 fluorometer, sized with a Bioanalyzer 2100, and then quantified again using the KAPA Library Quantification kit. A separate single-read 150-cycle Illumina NextSeq 550 flow cell was used to sequence each immunoSEQ 96-well plate. Concerning the study's data processing: The immunoSEQ output contained only junctional sequences without quality scores, so filtering could not match that applied to full-length reads. To assign V/J genes and CDR3, sequences were annotated against IMGT germline references using PyIR, a Python wrapper for IgBLAST v1.9. Reads with weak V/J assignments (E-value above 1e-6), missing CDR3, stop codons, out-of-frame junctions, or ambiguous translated residues were removed. V3J clonotypes were defined by identical inferred V gene, J gene, and CDR3 amino acid sequence. Percentage overlap between repertoires was calculated by dividing the number of shared unique clonotypes by the size of the smaller repertoire. Repertoire richness was assessed with RTK rarefaction, the Chao1 estimator, and Recon v2.1 estimates of unobserved clonotypes. OLGA was used to compute generation probabilities for all TCRbeta clonotypes that the gDNA method yielded from a handful of donors. TCRdb mirrors the immuneACCESS table, restricted to in-frame sequences. Some clones are absent from its copies; in checked studies, under half trace to an unresolved V gene, and the reason for the others is unknown. V and J calls and clone size are given by that table; D and trimming were obtained from the DNA. The sample profile shows about 380,000 clones; roughly 96% of them were found once. Around 0.3% of the sample is taken by the ten largest.

Summary of the overall study and its limitations: The small number of donors limited the genetic and exposure-history diversity represented. Sharing across several donors was observed for approximately 4.6% of naive CD4, over 3% of naive CD8, over 2% of memory CD4, and roughly 0.4% of memory CD8 clonotypes. Naive subsets generally had larger estimated clonotype richness than memory subsets. Compared with non-shared clonotypes, the clonotypes found in all four sorted-subset donors had higher generation probabilities. Based on pairwise subsampling, the degree of clonotype sharing among donors was expected to be affected by sequencing depth. Rarefaction of sorted-subset datasets indicated incomplete sequencing despite the large sequencing depth. Sampling was restricted to blood, and TCR repertoires in tissue are likely to differ from TCR repertoires in blood.

The donors were healthy, HIV-negative adults who had no recently reported acute infections or vaccinations. Only Caucasian adults living in Nashville, Tennessee, USA were represented among the donors. CD8 memory samples consisted of magnetically selected CD45RO+ cells combined with CCR7-negative CD45RA+ effector memory (TemRA) cells. Blood was collected by leukapheresis, and PBMCs were isolated by Ficoll-Histopaque density gradient centrifugation and then cryopreserved in liquid nitrogen vapor phase. Analytical flow cytometry was used to check the purity and quantity of each magnetically sorted T cell population. Each sorted fraction had its genomic DNA isolated and then quantified by UV absorbance on a Nanodrop 2000c. Relative to germline, V is missing 3 bases and J is missing 2 bases, with 8 bases of the junction outside any gene match. The CDR3 numbers 16 residues from cysteine through phenylalanine. Only the CDR3 DNA stays, 48 bases, in frame from base 1. The germline V gene specifies LGHNA as CDR1 and YNFKEQ as CDR2.

The V and J segments used are TRBV4-2 and TRBJ2-3; the junction holds 7 bases that match TRBD1. Sequencing input: memory CD8+ T cells sorted from blood. The intended sense of this specimen's cell subset or site label: CD45RO+ cells pooled with CCR7-negative TemRA cells. The sequence was obtained from a man aged 30-40 years in good health. The DNA reads TGTGCCAGCAGCCAGGTGACAGGGCGTGACACAGATACGCAGTATTTT. Its translation reads: CASSQVTGRDTDTQYF.